The 32 T cell receptor beta chains presented below share a single source sample, sequenced in a study of blood T cells in healthy people across ages. PCR was performed a second time for about 7 to 11 cycles using a sample-barcoded 5' primer and a J-beta primer mix. Each CDR3 protein is one row after TCRdb ran MiXCR on the 5' RACE reads. In the table there are 700,000 to 950,000 distinct CDR3 sequences, around 46% of which are singletons. The sequenced sample consisted of blood. The receptors were sampled from a woman aged 55 to 70 in good health.

The rearrangement uses TRBV20-1 and TRBJ1-5, with D maybe TRBD1 (5 bases). Per the germline V gene, CDR1 is DFQATT and CDR2 is SNEGSKA (reference sequence). This CDR3 has 13 residues. Between the trimmed V and J ends, which lost 1 base and 9 bases, there was a span of 13 bases. In DNA, the CDR3 is TGCAGTGCTAGAGGCCGGGGGTCGTGGCCCCAGCATTTT. Protein sequence: CSARGRGSWPQHF.

The chain carries TRBV20-1 and TRBJ2-3; 7 nucleotides align to TRBD2. This CDR3 region has 14 residues. V dropped 3 bases and J dropped 1; count of bases not matched to a gene: 4. CDR1 and CDR2 (germline): DFQATT, SNEGSKA (reference sequence). CDR3 DNA: TGCAGTGCTAGCCAGCTAGCGGGCACAGATACGCAGTATTTT. Amino acid sequence: CSASQLAGTDTQYF.

The chain combines TRBV20-1 with TRBJ1-2, with 9 bases identical to TRBD1. CDR1 DFQATT and CDR2 SNEGSKA come from the germline V gene (reference sequence). The V gene end was trimmed by 0 bases and the J gene end by 8 bases; junction bases not matched to a gene: 7. The CDR3 length is 14 residues. This CDR3 reads CSARDSGTGRGYTF. The CDR3 DNA reads TGCAGTGCTAGAGATTCCGGGACAGGGAGGGGCTACACCTTC.

Here the CDR3 DNA reads TGTGCCAGCAGCTTAGAGGCAAGGGTGCGGGGGGCCAACGTCCTGACTTTC. This sequence encodes CASSLEARVRGANVLTF. V gene TRBV7-6 combines with J gene TRBJ2-6; unclear D gene. CDR3 length: 17 amino acids. V lost 1 base to trimming and J lost 4 bases, with 14 bases between them. Germline lookup yields CDR1 SGHVS and CDR2 FNYEAQ.

The chain joins TRBV2 to TRBJ2-5; D is unclear. CDR3 length: 12 residues. CDR1 is SNHLY, CDR2 FYNNEI, per germline. V lost 8 bases and J 3 bases, leaving 10 bases between the germline ends. Here the CDR3 DNA reads TGTGCCAGCCGGACGGTTAAAGAGACCCAGTACTTC. This codes for CASRTVKETQYF.

The J gene is TRBJ2-7, the V gene TRBV12-3 or TRBV12-4; TRBD1 agrees at 7 bases. The CDR3 loop spans 13 amino acids. The V gene end was trimmed by 4 bases and the J gene end by 5 bases; junction bases not matched to a gene: 5. The CDR3 here is CASSSGQTHEQYF. The DNA for the CDR3 is TGTGCCAGCAGTTCGGGACAGACTCACGAGCAGTACTTC.

This clonotype has just a few counts. The CDR3 DNA reads as TGCAGCGTCCAGGGACAGGTTTCTGAAAAACTGTTTTTT. This codes for CSVQGQVSEKLFF. The rearrangement joins TRBV29-1 to TRBJ1-4, with 8 positions matching TRBD1. The germline V gene encodes CDR1 SQVTM and CDR2 ANQGSEA. The length of the CDR3 is 13 residues. V lost 6 bases, J lost 7 bases, and 7 bases stayed unmatched.

This clonotype was detected a few times. The chain recombines TRBV5-1 with TRBJ1-1, with D possibly matching TRBD1 (5 bases). The ends were cut back, 4 bases at V and 0 bases at J, with 13 bases in the middle. Germline V gene lookup returns CDR1 SGHRS and CDR2 YFSETQ. The CDR3 sequence is 15 residues long. CDR3 nucleotide sequence: TGCGCCAGCAGCCAATGGGGCGAGGTGAACACTGAAGCTTTCTTT. It is translated as CASSQWGEVNTEAFF.

This rearrangement joins TRBV6-6 to TRBJ2-6, with 9 nucleotides matching TRBD1. CDR1 and CDR2 from the germline V gene are MNHNY and SVGAGI (reference sequence). CDR3 size: 15 residues. Germline trimming cut 6 bases from V and 1 base from J; bases unmatched to any gene: 1. The CDR3 loop reads CASRGTGSGANVLTF. The CDR3, as DNA: TGTGCCAGCAGAGGGACAGGGTCTGGGGCCAACGTCCTGACTTTC.

The chain couples TRBV9 to TRBJ1-5; D is possibly TRBD1 (5 bases). CDR3 size: 15 residues. V was clipped by 4 bases and J by 4 bases, with 15 bases between them. Per the germline V gene, CDR1 is SGDLS and CDR2 is YYNGEE. The CDR3 sequence: CASSSQGVANQPQHF. The CDR3 coding sequence is TGTGCCAGCAGCTCTCAGGGAGTAGCAAATCAGCCCCAGCATTTT.

V is TRBV3-1 and J is TRBJ2-5; possible D gene TRBD1, 7 bases. The CDR3 has 18 amino acids. CDR1 is LGHDT, CDR2 YNNKEL, per germline (reference sequence). Trimming removed 1 base from V and 2 bases from J, with 20 bases in between. CDR3 region: CASSQVRTGRGFQETQYF. CDR3 nucleotide sequence: TGTGCCAGCAGCCAAGTGAGGACAGGACGGGGGTTTCAAGAGACCCAGTACTTC.

The chain carries TRBV5-5 and TRBJ1-5; 9 bases line up with TRBD1. Germline CDR1 reads SGHKS; CDR2 reads YYEKEE (reference sequence). There are 15 residues in the CDR3. V shed 2 bases and J 8 bases; nucleotides not matched to a gene: 8. CDR3 DNA sequence: TGTGCCAGCAGCTTAGCGACAGGGGGGACGGAGCCCCAGCATTTT. This sequence encodes CASSLATGGTEPQHF.

This clonotype has a count of ten or more. The genes are TRBV6-2 or TRBV6-3 and TRBJ2-7; D gene uncertain. CDR1 and CDR2 from the germline V gene are MNHEY and SVGEGT. The CDR3 loop spans 12 amino acids. V was cut by 0 bases and J by 5 bases, with 5 bases left in between. The CDR3 spells CASSYSLDEQYF. Written as DNA, the CDR3 is TGTGCCAGCAGTTACTCGTTAGACGAGCAGTACTTC.

This clonotype was detected only a few times. The chain links TRBV6-5 to TRBJ1-1, with D unresolved. Germline CDR1 and CDR2: MNHEY and SVGAGI. V was trimmed by 9 bases and J by 0 bases, leaving 5 bases between them. This CDR3 comprises 11 residues. Here the CDR3 DNA reads TGTGCCAGTTGGATGAACACTGAAGCTTTCTTT. Translating gives CASWMNTEAFF.

This clonotype was seen only a few times. The junction departs from germline at one end; a sequencing error may be responsible. The J gene is TRBJ2-7, the V gene TRBV2; D not resolved. Germline CDR1 SNHLY, CDR2 FYNNEI. The CDR3 is made up of 12 amino acids. CDR3 sequence: CASREETYEQYF. CDR3 coding DNA: TGTGCCAGCAGGGAAGAAACCTACGAGCAGTACTTC. The variable domain in full, with the rest retrieved from reference TRBV2 and TRBJ2-7, is EPEVTQTPSHQVTQMGQEVILRCVPISNHLYFYWYRQILGQKVEFLVSFYNNEISEKSEIFDDQFSVERPDGSNFTLKIRSTKLEDSAMYFCASREETYEQYFGPGTRLTVT.

This chain joins TRBV6-5 and TRBJ1-2; D is unclear. This CDR3 region has 14 residues. Germline-derived CDR1 and CDR2 are MNHEY and SVGAGI. V was clipped by 0 bases and J by 6 bases, with 11 bases between them. CDR3 DNA sequence: TGTGCCAGCAGTTACTCGAATTCGCCCCATGGCTACACCTTC. Translating gives CASSYSNSPHGYTF.

This chain uses TRBV6-5 with TRBJ2-3; 12 nucleotides agree with TRBD2. V lost 0 bases to trimming and J lost 5 bases; unmatched junction nucleotides: 0. The germline V gene encodes CDR1 MNHEY and CDR2 SVGAGI. The CDR3 sequence is 15 residues long. CDR3 sequence: CASSYSTSGGDTQYF. The CDR3 DNA follows: TGTGCCAGCAGTTACTCGACTAGCGGGGGAGATACGCAGTATTTT.

The chain employs TRBV3-1 and TRBJ2-1; D perhaps matches TRBD1 (5 bases). Germline CDR1 LGHDT, CDR2 YNNKEL (reference sequence). Trimming pared 4 bases from V and 4 bases from J, leaving 14 bases between. The CDR3 is 15 amino acids. The CDR3 is CASSPDTALYNEQFF. The DNA of the CDR3 is TGTGCCAGCAGCCCGGACACCGCCCTTTACAATGAGCAGTTCTTC.

This clonotype came up once. This chain joins TRBV3-1 and TRBJ1-2, with D uncertain. CDR1 is LGHDT, CDR2 YNNKEL, per germline (reference sequence). The CDR3 is 12 amino acids. Trimming shortened V by 5 bases and J by 3 bases, and 7 bases separated the two germline ends. The CDR3, as DNA: TGTGCCAGCAGCAGGGATCACTATGGCTACACCTTC. Its translation is CASSRDHYGYTF.

V gene TRBV27 combines with J gene TRBJ2-3, with 10 bases that match TRBD2. Germline loops: CDR1 MNHEY, CDR2 SMNVEV (reference sequence). The CDR3 loop spans 16 amino acids. V lost 5 bases to trimming and J lost 2 bases; unmatched junction nucleotides: 7. The CDR3 protein is CASSTRLAGFTDTQYF. In DNA, the CDR3 is TGTGCCAGCAGTACAAGACTAGCGGGCTTCACAGATACGCAGTATTTT.

A word on this clonotype: A much larger clone is a single base away; this may be a read error. This chain connects TRBV29-1 to TRBJ2-1; 7 bases fit TRBD1. Germline CDR1 and CDR2: SQVTM and ANQGSEA. Trimming at V came to 6 bases and at J to 13 bases, leaving 15 bases not matched to a gene. This CDR3 spans 13 amino acids. Here the CDR3 DNA reads TGCAGCGTCTCGACAGGGTTAAGAGAGACCCAGTTCTTC. It codes for CSVSTGLRETQFF.

This clonotype has ten or more counts. This chain connects TRBV7-2 to TRBJ2-1, with a possible D match to TRBD2 (6 bases). Trimming left V 2 bases short and J 7 bases short, with 30 bases between. Germline-derived CDR1 and CDR2 are SGHTA and FQGNSA. The CDR3 extends over 20 amino acids. The CDR3 sequence is CASSLLVGDSMSPRPNEQFF. The CDR3 nucleotides are TGTGCCAGCAGCTTACTTGTGGGGGACTCCATGTCACCGCGGCCAAATGAGCAGTTCTTC.

Details on this clonotype: The junction departs from germline at one end; a sequencing error may be responsible. The chain uses TRBV20-1 and TRBJ1-4; a possible D gene is TRBD1 (6 bases). This CDR3 spans 12 amino acids. The germline V gene encodes CDR1 DFQATT and CDR2 SNEGSKA (reference sequence). The chain's CDR3 is CSAREGEEKLFF. DNA for the CDR3: TGCAGTGCCAGAGAGGGGGAGGAAAAACTGTTTTTT.

This clonotype was detected only a few times. V and J are TRBV5-6 and TRBJ2-1; 8 bases are a match to TRBD2. Germline CDR1 SGHDT, CDR2 YYEEEE. There are 17 residues in the CDR3. Losses at the gene ends were 2 bases for V and 1 base for J; bases not matched to a gene: 8. CDR3 sequence (DNA): TGTGCCAGCAGCTTCCAAAGCGGGGGTGGGTCCTACAATGAGCAGTTCTTC. This encodes CASSFQSGGGSYNEQFF.

This chain uses TRBV18 with TRBJ2-1; TRBD1 aligns across 8 bases. CDR3 length: 16 amino acids. V shed 4 bases and J 4 bases; nucleotides not matched to a gene: 9. The V gene's germline CDR1 is KGHSH and CDR2 LQKENI. The CDR3 coding sequence is TGTGCCAGCTCACTAAACAGGGGGGCGCAATACAATGAGCAGTTCTTC. This translates into CASSLNRGAQYNEQFF.

The chain uses TRBV4-3 and TRBJ2-5; 14 nucleotides line up with TRBD2. The V gene's germline CDR1 is LGHNA and CDR2 YSLEER. Trimming removed 1 base from V and 11 bases from J; junction bases left unmatched: 15. The CDR3 runs to 18 residues. CDR3 amino acids: CASSQATPGLAGDNGQYF. CDR3 DNA: TGCGCCAGCAGCCAAGCGACCCCGGGACTAGCGGGAGACAATGGGCAGTACTTC.

V usage is TRBV28 and J usage is TRBJ2-5, with D possibly TRBD2 on 6 matching bases. Trimming took off 2 bases at V and 1 base at J, with 11 bases between the two ends. CDR3 length: 15 residues. Germline V lookup: CDR1 MDHEN, CDR2 SYDVKM. CDR3 DNA: TGTGCCAGCAGTTTAGCGGGGAGATCCCAAGAGACCCAGTACTTC. Translated, it gives CASSLAGRSQETQYF.

With regard to this clonotype: The junction departs from the called germline gene at one end, perhaps through a read error. CDR3 loop: CASKTSWTSNTRELFF. Here the CDR3 DNA reads TGTGCCAGCAAAACATCCTGGACTTCGAACACCAGGGAGCTGTTTTTT. The genes are TRBV7-2 and TRBJ2-2; D may be TRBD2 (5 bases). This CDR3 comprises 16 residues. Germline CDR1 SGHTA, CDR2 FQGNSA.

Here the CDR3 DNA reads TGTGCCAGCAGCCCATGGGCGGCCCAAGAGACCCAGTACTTC. Protein product: CASSPWAAQETQYF. The gene calls are TRBV11-2 and TRBJ2-5; D not certain. This CDR3 region has 14 residues. Trimming stripped 5 bases from V and 1 base from J, with 11 bases between. Germline lookup yields CDR1 SGHAT and CDR2 FQNNGV.

At least ten counts were recorded for this clonotype. The CDR3 DNA sequence: TGTGCCAGCAGTTTCGGGACAGGGGACTACGAGCAGTACTTC. It is translated as CASSFGTGDYEQYF. The chain combines TRBV6-2 or TRBV6-3 with TRBJ2-7; 10 bases match TRBD1. The CDR3 runs 14 residues. J gave up 3 bases and V 4 bases, and 3 bases lay outside the gene matches. Germline-derived CDR1 and CDR2 are MNHEY and SVGEGT.

The chain joins TRBV5-6 to TRBJ2-7; no definite D call. Germline V gene lookup returns CDR1 SGHDT and CDR2 YYEEEE. The length of the CDR3 is 14 residues. Trimming stripped 0 bases from V and 1 base from J, with 8 bases between. CDR3 DNA: TGTGCCAGCAGCTTGGGACTCTTTTCCTACGAGCAGTACTTC. This translates into CASSLGLFSYEQYF.

Turning to this clonotype: This clone may be a read error of a much larger clone one base away. The V gene is TRBV13, the J gene TRBJ2-7, with TRBD1 as a possible D gene (6 bases). The DNA end lines up better with TRBJ2-5; the J call may be wrong. This CDR3 comprises 14 residues. From germline, CDR1 is PRHDT and CDR2 FYEKMQ (reference sequence). For the CDR3, the DNA is TGTGCCAGCAGCGTAAAAGGACAGACGGAGACCCAGTACTTC. Amino acid sequence: CASSVKGQTETQYF.